The subject of this entry is one TCR beta chain. Its specificity is unknown. The assay was immunoSEQ multiplex PCR, and TCRdb's table has in-frame clones only and misses some. The table records some 120,000 clones, 88% of them present only once. These data originate in a study of T cell responses to AZD1222 COVID-19 vaccine. Whole-study findings and limits: Baseline seropositivity characterized only a handful of AZD1222 recipients. The repertoires were collected only after the peak T cell response. Spike-specific TCR breadth rose after two AZD1222 doses, and depth rose as well.

The CDR3 is 14 residues long. The V end lost 4 bases, the J end lost 6 bases, and 13 bases lay between the germline ends. Germline values: CDR1 SGDLS, CDR2 YYNGEE. The clonotype comes from an adult in good health. This specimen consisted of peripheral blood, obtained on day 0 of AZD1222 vaccination. The rearrangement links TRBV9 to TRBJ2-2, with D perhaps matching TRBD2 (6 bases). CDR3 sequence reads: CASSSGLNPGELFF. The CDR3 DNA follows: TGTGCCAGCAGCTCCGGACTAAATCCCGGGGAGCTGTTTTTT.